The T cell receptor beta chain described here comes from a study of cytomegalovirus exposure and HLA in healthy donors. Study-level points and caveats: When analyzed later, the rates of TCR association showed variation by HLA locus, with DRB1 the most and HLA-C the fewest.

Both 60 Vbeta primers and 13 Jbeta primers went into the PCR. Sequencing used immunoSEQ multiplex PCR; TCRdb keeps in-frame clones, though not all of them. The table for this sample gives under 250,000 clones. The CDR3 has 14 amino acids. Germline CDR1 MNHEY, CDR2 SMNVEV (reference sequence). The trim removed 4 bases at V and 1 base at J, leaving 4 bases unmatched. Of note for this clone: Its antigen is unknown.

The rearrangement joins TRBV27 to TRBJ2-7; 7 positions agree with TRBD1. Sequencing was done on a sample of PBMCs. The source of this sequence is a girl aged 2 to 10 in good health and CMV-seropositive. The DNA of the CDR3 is TGTGCCAGCAGTTCTCCGGGACAGTCCTACGAGCAGTACTTC. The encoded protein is CASSSPGQSYEQYF.